Here is one TCR beta chain with its context. What antigen it recognizes has not been identified. Base qualities were left out, and no much larger clone turns up one base away. TCR beta CDR3 regions were amplified from RNA transcripts. For the first round of RT-PCR on the TCR CDR3, the HTBI primer set was used together with the Qiagen OneStep RT-PCR kit. A second multiplex PCR round built the libraries, followed by size selection and purification. Sequencing of the libraries was done on an Illumina HiSeq2000 using paired-end 100 bp reads. From the authors' description of their analysis: SOAPnuke was used to process the raw data, throwing out any read that contained adapters or uncalled bases, had a mean Phred below 15, or lacked an exact constant-primer or identifier match. High-quality paired reads were merged using COPE v1.2.5, and each unique nucleotide sequence was defined as a clonotype. MiTCR v1.1 was used to align the clonotypes against IMGT TRBV, TRBD and TRBJ reference segments. The analysis included only V-J combinations with a frequency above 0.0001, which together covered around 99% of the repertoires. A TCS score was defined as the ratio of F50 (clonal expansion) to E x V (chaos), with BLOSUM62-based TCRdist applied between CDR3 peptides within each V-J. Welch's t-statistics and random forest reduced roughly 530 V-J features to 13, which were used in a naive Bayes classifier (R e1071). TCRdb reprocessed the public reads (quality trimming at Q25 with fastp, clone calling with MiXCR) and kept in-frame beta chains. When rows share a CDR3 protein, they turn into one entry using the most common DNA and genes. The authors' filters were not applied to this entry. The sample table lists about 500,000 distinct CDR3 sequences, over 15% of them with a count of one. The top ten clones comprise under 20% of the sample.

These data belong to a study of T cells in Graves' hyperthyroidism and ophthalmopathy (dated by TCRdb to the late 2010s). Background for the entire study: Peripheral blood samples were taken at the time of initial diagnosis, prior to any treatment. In addition, the study compared T-cell repertoires in thyroid tissue and in blood from 6 or 7 Graves' hyperthyroidism patients. An independent validation cohort of about 19 hyperthyroidism patients and 15 or so patients who later progressed to ophthalmopathy tested prospective prediction of ophthalmopathy. TCR Vbeta CDR3 sequencing of 120 to 150 peripheral blood samples (under 45 ophthalmopathy, 75 hyperthyroidism and roughly 17 progressor patients) is reported in the paper. After blood sampling, hyperthyroidism patients were treated with methimazole at a starting dose of 30 mg daily, and ophthalmopathy patients were treated with high-dose intravenous methylprednisolone. The 100 discovery patients were randomly split 7:3 into training and test sets. A discovery cohort of 95 to 100 patients, fewer than 50 with Graves' ophthalmopathy and about 60 with stable Graves' hyperthyroidism, was used to find distinguishing TCR V-J signatures.

Measured from the cysteine to the phenylalanine, the CDR3 is 14 residues long. Only the CDR3 portion is preserved as DNA: 42 bases, with reading frame beginning at the first base. After removal of 6 bases from V and 7 bases from J, the junction retains 7 bases not matched to a gene. Graves' hyperthyroidism was defined as stable when no progression to ophthalmopathy occurred over 18 months of follow-up. Hyperthyroidism patients were aged 18 to 65 years and newly diagnosed, with disease duration of less than 2 months. Patients with uncontrolled infections, other autoimmune diseases, pregnancy or lactation were excluded. Clinical symptoms, serum thyroxine and TRAb, thyroid ultrasound, and orbital computed tomography formed the basis for the diagnoses. PBMCs were isolated from about 9.1 ml of fresh peripheral blood by Ficoll-Paque density gradient centrifugation. Total RNA was extracted using Trizol reagent, and RNA quality was assessed on an Agilent 2100 Bioanalyzer.

Beyond this particular receptor, the publication reports: No statistical method was used to fix the sample size in advance, and group allocation was not hidden from the investigators. Most expanded thyroid clonotypes (frequency above 0.001) were also detected in blood, a finding suggesting that blood repertoires may reflect thyroid immune responses. In validation, progression to ophthalmopathy was predicted by the model with roughly 69% sensitivity and just over 72% specificity, a median of roughly 6.4 months before onset. A 13 V-J signature model separated ophthalmopathy from stable hyperthyroidism, with roughly 88% sensitivity and about 81% specificity in cross-validation and 80%/75% in testing.

The origin of this receptor is a woman aged 18-30 years with Graves' hyperthyroidism. The chain is encoded by TRBV12-3 or TRBV12-4 joined to TRBJ1-5; 9 nucleotides in the junction match TRBD1. The sample taken for sequencing was blood. The CDR3 here reads CASSGQGPPQPQHF. The nucleotide sequence is TGTGCCAGCAGCGGACAGGGGCCCCCACAGCCCCAGCATTTT.